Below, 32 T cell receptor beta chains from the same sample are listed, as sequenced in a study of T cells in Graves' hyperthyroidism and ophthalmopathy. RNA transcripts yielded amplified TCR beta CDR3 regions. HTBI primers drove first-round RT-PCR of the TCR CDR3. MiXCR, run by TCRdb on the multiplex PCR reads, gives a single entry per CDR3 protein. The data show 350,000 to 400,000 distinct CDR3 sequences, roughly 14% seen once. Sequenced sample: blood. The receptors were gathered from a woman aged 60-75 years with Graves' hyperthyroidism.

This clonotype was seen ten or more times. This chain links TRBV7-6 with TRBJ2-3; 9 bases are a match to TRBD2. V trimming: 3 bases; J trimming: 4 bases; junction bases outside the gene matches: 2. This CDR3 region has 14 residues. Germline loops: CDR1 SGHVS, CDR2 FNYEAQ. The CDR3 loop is CASSFSGSADTQYF. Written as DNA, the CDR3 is TGTGCCAGCAGCTTTAGCGGGAGCGCAGATACGCAGTATTTT.

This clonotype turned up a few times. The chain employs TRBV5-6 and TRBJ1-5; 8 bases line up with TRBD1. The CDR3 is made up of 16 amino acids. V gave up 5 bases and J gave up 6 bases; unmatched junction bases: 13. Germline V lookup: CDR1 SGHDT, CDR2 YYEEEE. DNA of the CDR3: TGTGCCAGCAGTTGGGGAGGGCAGGGGGCGATTCAGCCCCAGCATTTT. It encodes CASSWGGQGAIQPQHF.

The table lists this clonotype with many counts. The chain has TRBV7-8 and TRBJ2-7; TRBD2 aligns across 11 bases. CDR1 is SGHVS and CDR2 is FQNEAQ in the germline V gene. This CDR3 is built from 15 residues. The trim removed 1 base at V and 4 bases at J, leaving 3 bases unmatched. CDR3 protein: CASSLDASGRYEQYF. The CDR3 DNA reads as TGTGCCAGCAGCTTAGATGCTAGCGGGAGGTACGAGCAGTACTTC.

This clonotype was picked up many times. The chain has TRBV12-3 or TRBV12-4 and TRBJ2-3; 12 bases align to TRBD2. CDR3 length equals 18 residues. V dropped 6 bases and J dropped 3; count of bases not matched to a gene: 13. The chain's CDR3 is CASSPGLTSGSVTDTQYF. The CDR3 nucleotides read TGTGCCAGCAGCCCGGGCCTGACTAGCGGGAGTGTGACAGATACGCAGTATTTT.

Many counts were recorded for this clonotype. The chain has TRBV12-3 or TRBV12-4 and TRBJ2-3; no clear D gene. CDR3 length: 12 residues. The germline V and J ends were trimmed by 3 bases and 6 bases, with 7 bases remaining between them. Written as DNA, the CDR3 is TGTGCCAGCAGTTTGGGCTGGGATACGCAGTATTTT. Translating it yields CASSLGWDTQYF.

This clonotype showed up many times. This chain's CDR3 is CASSLVQAGANTQYF. DNA of the CDR3: TGTGCCAGCAGCTTAGTCCAGGCAGGTGCAAATACGCAGTATTTT. This rearrangement joins TRBV7-9 to TRBJ2-3, with D uncertain. CDR3 length: 15 residues. Trimming removed 1 base at V and 7 bases at J, with 15 bases between. CDR1 and CDR2 from the germline V gene are SEHNR and FQNEAQ (reference sequence).

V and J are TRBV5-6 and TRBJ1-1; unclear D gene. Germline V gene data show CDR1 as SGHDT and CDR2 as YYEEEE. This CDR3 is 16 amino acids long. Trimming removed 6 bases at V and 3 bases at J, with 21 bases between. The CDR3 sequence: CASTQMGLALDTEAFF. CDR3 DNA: TGTGCCAGCACCCAGATGGGCCTAGCCCTAGACACTGAAGCTTTCTTT.

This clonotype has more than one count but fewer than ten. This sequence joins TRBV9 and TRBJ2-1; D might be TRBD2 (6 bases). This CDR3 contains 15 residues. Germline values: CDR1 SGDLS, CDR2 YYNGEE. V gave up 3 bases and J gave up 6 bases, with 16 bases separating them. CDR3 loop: CASSGTKFTLNEQFF. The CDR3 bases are TGTGCCAGCAGCGGGACTAAGTTCACCCTCAATGAGCAGTTCTTC.

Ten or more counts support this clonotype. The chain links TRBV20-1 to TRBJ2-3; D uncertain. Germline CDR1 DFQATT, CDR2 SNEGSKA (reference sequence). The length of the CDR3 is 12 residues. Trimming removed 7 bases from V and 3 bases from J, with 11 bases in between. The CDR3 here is CSGKFQTDTQYF. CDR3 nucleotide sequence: TGCAGTGGGAAGTTCCAAACAGATACGCAGTATTTT.

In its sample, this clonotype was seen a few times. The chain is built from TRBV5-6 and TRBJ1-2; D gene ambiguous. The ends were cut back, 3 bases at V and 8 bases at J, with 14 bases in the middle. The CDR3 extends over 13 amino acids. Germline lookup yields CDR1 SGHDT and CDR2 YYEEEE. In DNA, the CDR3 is TGTGCCAGCAGCTCCCTTCCGATTCCCGGCTACACCTTC. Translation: CASSSLPIPGYTF.

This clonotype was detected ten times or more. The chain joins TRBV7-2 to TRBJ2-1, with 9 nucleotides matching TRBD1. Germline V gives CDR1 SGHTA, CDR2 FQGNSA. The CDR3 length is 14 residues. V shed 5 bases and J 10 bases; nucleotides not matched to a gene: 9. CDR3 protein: CASSNYRGRGEQFF. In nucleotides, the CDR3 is TGTGCCAGCAGCAACTACAGGGGGCGAGGAGAGCAGTTCTTC.

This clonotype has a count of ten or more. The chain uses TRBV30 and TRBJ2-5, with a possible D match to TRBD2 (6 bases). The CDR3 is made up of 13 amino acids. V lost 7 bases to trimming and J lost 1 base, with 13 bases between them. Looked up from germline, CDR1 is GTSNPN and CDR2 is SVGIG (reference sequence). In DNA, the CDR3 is TGTGCCTACATATTGGGGGGCCAAGAGACCCAGTACTTC. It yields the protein CAYILGGQETQYF. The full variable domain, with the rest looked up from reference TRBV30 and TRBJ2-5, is SQTIHQWPATLVQPVGSPLSLECTVEGTSNPNLYWYRQAAGRGLQLLFYSVGIGQISSEVPQNLSASRPQDRQFILSSKKLLLSDSGFYLCAYILGGQETQYFGPGTRLLVL.

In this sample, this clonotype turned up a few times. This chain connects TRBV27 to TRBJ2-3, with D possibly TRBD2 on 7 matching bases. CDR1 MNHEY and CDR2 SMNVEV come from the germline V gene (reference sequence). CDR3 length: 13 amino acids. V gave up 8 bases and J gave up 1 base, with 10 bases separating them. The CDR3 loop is CASRGAGTDTQYF. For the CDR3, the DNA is TGTGCCAGCCGGGGGGCCGGCACAGATACGCAGTATTTT.

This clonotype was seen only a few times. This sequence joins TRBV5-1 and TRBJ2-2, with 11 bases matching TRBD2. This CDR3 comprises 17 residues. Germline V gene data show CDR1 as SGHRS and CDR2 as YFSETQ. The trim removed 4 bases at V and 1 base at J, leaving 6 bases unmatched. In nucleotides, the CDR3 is TGCGCCAGCAGCAGGTCGGGGACTAGCGGGAACACCGGGGAGCTGTTTTTT. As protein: CASSRSGTSGNTGELFF.

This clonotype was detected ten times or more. CDR3: CASSYLGGLSSYEQYF. The CDR3 bases are TGTGCCAGCAGTTACCTGGGAGGGCTGAGCTCCTACGAGCAGTACTTC. The genes are TRBV6-2 or TRBV6-3 and TRBJ2-7; TRBD2 matches at 7 bases. The length of the CDR3 is 16 residues. With 2 bases clipped from V and 0 bases from J, the junction kept 7 bases outside the gene matches. Germline assignment: CDR1 MNHEY and CDR2 SVGEGT.

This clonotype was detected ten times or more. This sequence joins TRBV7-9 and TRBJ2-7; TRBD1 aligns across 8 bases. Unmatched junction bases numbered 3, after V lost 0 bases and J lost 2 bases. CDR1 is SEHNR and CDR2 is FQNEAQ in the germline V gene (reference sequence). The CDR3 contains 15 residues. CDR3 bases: TGTGCCAGCAGCTTAGCTCGGACAGGGCCCTACGAGCAGTACTTC. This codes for CASSLARTGPYEQYF.

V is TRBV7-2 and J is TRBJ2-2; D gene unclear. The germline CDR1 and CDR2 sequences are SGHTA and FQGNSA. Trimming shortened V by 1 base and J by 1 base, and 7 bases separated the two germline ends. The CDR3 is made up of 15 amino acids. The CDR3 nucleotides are TGTGCCAGCAGCTTAGGGGCGATGAACACCGGGGAGCTGTTTTTT. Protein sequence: CASSLGAMNTGELFF. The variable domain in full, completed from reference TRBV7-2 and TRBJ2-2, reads GAGVSQSPSNKVTEKGKDVELRCDPISGHTALYWYRQSLGQGLEFLIYFQGNSAPDKSGLPSDRFSAERTGGSVSTLTIQRTQQEDSAVYLCASSLGAMNTGELFFGEGSRLTVL.

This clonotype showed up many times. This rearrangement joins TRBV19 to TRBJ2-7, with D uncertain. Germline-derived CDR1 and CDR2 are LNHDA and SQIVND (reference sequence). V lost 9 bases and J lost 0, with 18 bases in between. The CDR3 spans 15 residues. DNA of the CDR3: TGTGCCAGCCGAGGATCACTTGCGAGCTCCTACGAGCAGTACTTC. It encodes CASRGSLASSYEQYF.

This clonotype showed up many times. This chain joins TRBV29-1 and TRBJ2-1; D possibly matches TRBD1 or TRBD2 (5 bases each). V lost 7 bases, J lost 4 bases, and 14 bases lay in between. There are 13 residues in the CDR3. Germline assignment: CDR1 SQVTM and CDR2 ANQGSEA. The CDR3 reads CSARDGMYNEQFF. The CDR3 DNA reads TGCAGCGCCCGGGACGGAATGTACAATGAGCAGTTCTTC.

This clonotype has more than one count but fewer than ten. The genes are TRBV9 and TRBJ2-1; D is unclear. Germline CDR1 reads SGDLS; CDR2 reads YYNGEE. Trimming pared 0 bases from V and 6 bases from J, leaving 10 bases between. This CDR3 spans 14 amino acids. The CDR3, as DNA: TGTGCCAGCAGCGTAGTATCGAGCGCCAATGAGCAGTTCTTC. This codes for CASSVVSSANEQFF.

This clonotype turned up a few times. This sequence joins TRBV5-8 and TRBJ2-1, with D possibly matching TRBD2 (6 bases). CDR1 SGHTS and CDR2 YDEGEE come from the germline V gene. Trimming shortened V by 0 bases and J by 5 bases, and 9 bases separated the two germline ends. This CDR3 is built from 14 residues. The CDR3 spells CASSLELANNEQFF. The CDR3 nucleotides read TGTGCCAGCAGCTTGGAACTAGCCAACAATGAGCAGTTCTTC.

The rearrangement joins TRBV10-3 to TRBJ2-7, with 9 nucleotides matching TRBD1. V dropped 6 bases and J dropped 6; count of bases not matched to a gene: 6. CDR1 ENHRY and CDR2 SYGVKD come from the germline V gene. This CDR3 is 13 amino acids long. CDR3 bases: TGTGCCATCAGATTAGACAGGGGGGTCGAGCAGTACTTC. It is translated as CAIRLDRGVEQYF.

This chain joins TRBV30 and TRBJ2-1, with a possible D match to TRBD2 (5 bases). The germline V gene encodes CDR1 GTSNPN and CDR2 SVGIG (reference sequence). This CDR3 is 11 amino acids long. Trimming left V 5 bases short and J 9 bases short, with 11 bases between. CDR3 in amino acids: CAWGRLAEQFF. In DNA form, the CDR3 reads TGTGCCTGGGGGAGACTTGCTGAGCAGTTCTTC.

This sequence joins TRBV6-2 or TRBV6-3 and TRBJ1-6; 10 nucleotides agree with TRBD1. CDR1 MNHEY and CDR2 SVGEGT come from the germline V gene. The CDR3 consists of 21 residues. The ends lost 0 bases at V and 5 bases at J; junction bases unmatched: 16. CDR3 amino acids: CASSYSMAVWDRGDHNSPLHF. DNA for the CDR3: TGTGCCAGCAGTTACTCGATGGCCGTTTGGGACAGGGGCGATCATAATTCACCCCTCCACTTT.

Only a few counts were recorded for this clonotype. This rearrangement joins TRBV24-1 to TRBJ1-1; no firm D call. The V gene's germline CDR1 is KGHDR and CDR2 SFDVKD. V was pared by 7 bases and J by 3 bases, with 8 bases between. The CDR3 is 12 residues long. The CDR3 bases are TGTGCCACCAGGGGTTTTGACACTGAAGCTTTCTTT. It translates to CATRGFDTEAFF.

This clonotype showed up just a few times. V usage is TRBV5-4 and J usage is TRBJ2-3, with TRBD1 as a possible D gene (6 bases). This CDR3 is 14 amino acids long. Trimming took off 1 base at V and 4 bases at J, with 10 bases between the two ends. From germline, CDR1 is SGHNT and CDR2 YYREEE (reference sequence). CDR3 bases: TGTGCCAGCAGCTTGACAGGGACCCCAGATACGCAGTATTTT. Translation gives CASSLTGTPDTQYF.

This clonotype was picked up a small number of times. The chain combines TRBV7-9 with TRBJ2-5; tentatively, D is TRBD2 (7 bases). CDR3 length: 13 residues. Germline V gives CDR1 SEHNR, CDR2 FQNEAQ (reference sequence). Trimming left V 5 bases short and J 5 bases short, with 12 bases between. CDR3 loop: CASSVRGAETQYF. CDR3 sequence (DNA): TGTGCCAGCAGCGTCCGGGGGGCCGAGACCCAGTACTTC.

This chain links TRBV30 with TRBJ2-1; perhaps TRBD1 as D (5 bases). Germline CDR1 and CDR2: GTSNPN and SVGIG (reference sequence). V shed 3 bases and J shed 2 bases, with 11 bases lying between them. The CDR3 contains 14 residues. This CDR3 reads CAWRGVSPYNEQFF. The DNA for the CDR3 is TGTGCCTGGAGAGGGGTTAGCCCCTACAATGAGCAGTTCTTC.

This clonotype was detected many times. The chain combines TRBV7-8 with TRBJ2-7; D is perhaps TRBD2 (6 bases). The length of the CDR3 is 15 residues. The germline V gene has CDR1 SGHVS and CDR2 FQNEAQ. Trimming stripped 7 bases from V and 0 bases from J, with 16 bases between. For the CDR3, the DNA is TGTGCCAGCATCGAAGCGGGCCCCTTCTCCTACGAGCAGTACTTC. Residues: CASIEAGPFSYEQYF.

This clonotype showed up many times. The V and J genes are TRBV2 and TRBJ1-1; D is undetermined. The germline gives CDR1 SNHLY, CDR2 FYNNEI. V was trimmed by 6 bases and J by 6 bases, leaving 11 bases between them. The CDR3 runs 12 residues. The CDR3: CASSPDRAEAFF. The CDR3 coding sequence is TGTGCCAGCAGCCCGGACCGGGCTGAAGCTTTCTTT.

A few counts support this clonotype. CDR3 amino acids: CASATAGVDTEAFF. CDR3 nucleotide sequence: TGTGCCAGCGCCACGGCGGGGGTCGACACTGAAGCTTTCTTT. This chain connects TRBV6-1 to TRBJ1-1; tentative D call: TRBD1 (5 bases). The length of the CDR3 is 14 residues. The V gene's germline CDR1 is MNHNS and CDR2 SASEGT. The V end lost 8 bases, the J end lost 3 bases, and 16 bases lay between the germline ends.

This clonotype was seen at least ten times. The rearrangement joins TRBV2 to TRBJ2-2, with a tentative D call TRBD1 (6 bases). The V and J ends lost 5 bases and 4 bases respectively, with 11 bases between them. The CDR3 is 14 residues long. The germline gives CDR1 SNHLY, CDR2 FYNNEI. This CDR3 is CASSSRTATGELFF. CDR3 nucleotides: TGTGCCAGCAGTTCCCGGACAGCCACCGGGGAGCTGTTTTTT.